What follows are 20 T cell receptor beta chains derived from one specimen sequenced in a study of cytomegalovirus exposure and HLA in healthy donors. Both 60 Vbeta primers and 13 Jbeta primers went into the PCR. Libraries were prepared by immunoSEQ multiplex PCR; TCRdb keeps only in-frame clonotypes and omits some of them. The sample contains 60,000 to 100,000 clones, about 78% of which appear only once. The sample taken for sequencing was PBMCs. These receptors all come from a man between 35 and 55 years old in good health and CMV-seronegative.

The J gene is TRBJ2-7, the V gene TRBV7-9; TRBD1 aligns across 8 bases. CDR1 SEHNR and CDR2 FQNEAQ come from the germline V gene (reference sequence). V shed 6 bases and J 0 bases; nucleotides not matched to a gene: 4. The length of the CDR3 is 14 residues. CDR3 loop: CASRSQGDSYEQYF. CDR3 DNA sequence: TGTGCCAGCAGGTCACAGGGGGACTCCTACGAGCAGTACTTC.

About this clone itself: One end of the junction fails to match germline, which may point to a read error. The rearrangement joins TRBV6-1 to TRBJ2-6; TRBD1 is a possible D gene (5 bases). This CDR3 has 15 amino acids. The V gene's germline CDR1 is MNHNS and CDR2 SASEGT. CDR3 coding DNA: TGTGCCAGCAGACAACAGGAATCTGGGGCCAACGGCCTGACTTTC. Its protein is CASRQQESGANGLTF.

The chain combines TRBV2 with TRBJ2-5; D not certain. CDR1 is SNHLY, CDR2 FYNNEI, per germline. This CDR3 comprises 13 residues. V lost 7 bases, J lost 3 bases, and 12 bases lay in between. CDR3 DNA sequence: TGTGCCAGCAATCCCGTCGCGGAAGAGACCCAGTACTTC. Amino acid sequence: CASNPVAEETQYF. Full variable domain (rest looked up from reference TRBV2 and TRBJ2-5): EPEVTQTPSHQVTQMGQEVILRCVPISNHLYFYWYRQILGQKVEFLVSFYNNEISEKSEIFDDQFSVERPDGSNFTLKIRSTKLEDSAMYFCASNPVAEETQYFGPGTRLLVL.

This clone was seen a handful of times. The gene calls are TRBV18 and TRBJ2-7; 8 bases map to TRBD1. In germline, CDR1 is KGHSH, CDR2 LQKENI. CDR3 size: 15 residues. Trimming at V came to 4 bases and at J to 2 bases, leaving 7 bases not matched to a gene. CDR3 sequence reads: CASSLDRGPTYEQYF. DNA for the CDR3: TGTGCCAGCTCACTCGACAGGGGCCCCACCTACGAGCAGTACTTC.

The chain carries TRBV7-9 and TRBJ2-7; 8 bases line up with TRBD2. V gave up 1 base and J gave up 5 bases; unmatched junction bases: 7. CDR3 size: 15 residues. CDR1 and CDR2 from the germline V gene are SEHNR and FQNEAQ (reference sequence). CDR3 region: CASSLGSGGPHEQYF. In nucleotides, the CDR3 is TGTGCCAGCAGCTTAGGTTCGGGAGGGCCCCACGAGCAGTACTTC.

The V and J genes are TRBV7-8 and TRBJ2-1; unclear D gene. Germline CDR1 SGHVS, CDR2 FQNEAQ. The CDR3 consists of 11 residues. Trimming stripped 0 bases from V and 8 bases from J, with 2 bases between. CDR3 amino acids: CASSLAYEQFF. In DNA form, the CDR3 reads TGTGCCAGCAGCTTAGCCTATGAGCAGTTCTTC.

This clone was seen a few times. For the CDR3, the DNA is TGTGCCAGCAGCTTGGCAGTAGCCGAGCAGTTCTTC. The encoded protein is CASSLAVAEQFF. V usage is TRBV5-6 and J usage is TRBJ2-1, with D uncertain. Trimming cost V 0 bases and J 10 bases, with 8 bases left between them. The length of the CDR3 is 12 residues. Germline V lookup: CDR1 SGHDT, CDR2 YYEEEE.

This chain joins TRBV5-8 and TRBJ2-7; a weak D match, TRBD1 (6 bases). The CDR3 extends over 18 amino acids. Trimming removed 4 bases from V and 1 base from J, with 24 bases in between. The germline V gene encodes CDR1 SGHTS and CDR2 YDEGEE. Written as DNA, the CDR3 is TGTGCCAGCAGCCACAATCCCACCCTCCTAGGGGGATCCTACGAGCAGTACTTC. Translation: CASSHNPTLLGGSYEQYF.

V is TRBV2 and J is TRBJ1-1; D is possibly TRBD1 (5 bases). The CDR3 is 15 residues long. V lost 4 bases to trimming and J lost 5 bases, with 17 bases between them. Germline CDR1 reads SNHLY; CDR2 reads FYNNEI. CDR3 sequence: CASSALHQGGTEAFF. The DNA for the CDR3 is TGTGCCAGCAGTGCGCTTCATCAGGGAGGGACTGAAGCTTTCTTT.

The chain couples TRBV15 to TRBJ2-2; D gene uncertain. The CDR3 runs 15 residues. Per germline, CDR1 LNHNV and CDR2 YYDKDF (reference sequence). The germline V and J ends were trimmed by 0 bases and 3 bases, with 8 bases remaining between them. CDR3 loop: CATSRDFLDTGELFF. The CDR3 DNA reads TGTGCCACCAGCAGAGACTTTTTAGACACCGGGGAGCTGTTTTTT.

The rearrangement joins TRBV9 to TRBJ2-1; 11 positions agree with TRBD2. The CDR3 is 19 amino acids. V gave up 0 bases and J gave up 4 bases; unmatched junction bases: 12. CDR1 and CDR2 (germline): SGDLS, YYNGEE. The CDR3 here is CASSVAEGNSGRAYNEQFF. The CDR3 DNA follows: TGTGCCAGCAGCGTAGCGGAGGGGAATAGCGGGAGGGCATACAATGAGCAGTTCTTC.

The V gene is TRBV25-1, the J gene TRBJ1-4, with D possibly matching TRBD1 (6 bases). The CDR3 is 15 residues long. Germline V CDR1 and CDR2: MGHDK, SYGVNS. With 6 bases removed from V and 1 base from J, the gap between germline ends came to 12 bases. The CDR3 region is CASRPTGQTNEKLFF. CDR3 sequence (DNA): TGTGCCAGCAGGCCTACAGGGCAAACTAATGAAAAACTGTTTTTT.

This clone was observed a single time. The CDR3 sequence is CASSLTGTQETQYF. The CDR3 DNA sequence: TGTGCCAGCAGTTTAACCGGGACTCAAGAGACCCAGTACTTC. The chain recombines TRBV28 with TRBJ2-5; a weak D match, TRBD2 (6 bases). The germline V gene encodes CDR1 MDHEN and CDR2 SYDVKM. Trimming left V 2 bases short and J 2 bases short, with 9 bases between. The CDR3 contains 14 residues.

This clone turned up a few times. J is TRBJ1-2 and V is TRBV5-1; D not resolved. The CDR3 consists of 13 residues. The ends were cut back, 7 bases at V and 0 bases at J, with 10 bases in the middle. Germline values: CDR1 SGHRS, CDR2 YFSETQ. CDR3 loop: CASRNTANYGYTF. Written as DNA, the CDR3 is TGCGCCAGCCGGAATACAGCTAACTATGGCTACACCTTC.

The V gene is TRBV29-1, the J gene TRBJ1-4; TRBD1 aligns across 7 bases. This CDR3 region has 13 residues. V lost 6 bases, J lost 8 bases, and 9 bases stayed unmatched. Germline-derived CDR1 and CDR2 are SQVTM and ANQGSEA. This CDR3 is CSVKDRVEEKLFF. CDR3 nucleotides: TGCAGCGTCAAAGACAGGGTCGAAGAAAAACTGTTTTTT.

The CDR3 nucleotides are TGCGCCAGCAGCTTGGACTTGAGGTTAAGCTCCTACAATGAGCAGTTCTTC. Protein sequence: CASSLDLRLSSYNEQFF. This chain joins TRBV5-1 and TRBJ2-1; D not resolved. V lost 0 bases, J lost 0 bases, and 13 bases lay in between. The CDR3 extends over 17 amino acids. Germline values: CDR1 SGHRS, CDR2 YFSETQ. The full variable domain, rest sourced from reference TRBV5-1 and TRBJ2-1, is KAGVTQTPRYLIKTRGQQVTLSCSPISGHRSVSWYQQTPGQGLQFLFEYFSETQRNKGNFPGRFSGRQFSNSRSEMNVSTLELGDSALYLCASSLDLRLSSYNEQFFGPGTRLTVL.

This chain connects TRBV15 to TRBJ2-7; the D is unclear. V was cut by 0 bases and J by 9 bases, with 9 bases left in between. The CDR3 sequence is 12 residues long. Germline CDR1 and CDR2: LNHNV and YYDKDF (reference sequence). The CDR3 bases are TGTGCCACCAGCAGAGATCAGATAGCGCAGTACTTC. Amino acids: CATSRDQIAQYF.

CDR3 region: CASSARTGENNSPLHF. Here the CDR3 DNA reads TGCGCCAGCAGCGCTCGGACAGGGGAAAATAATTCACCCCTCCACTTT. The V call is TRBV5-1, the J call TRBJ1-6; 9 bases are shared with TRBD1. This CDR3 is built from 16 residues. The V gene's germline CDR1 is SGHRS and CDR2 YFSETQ. V shed 4 bases, J shed 5 bases, and the junction held 7 bases outside the gene matches.

This chain uses TRBV7-6 with TRBJ1-4, with D tentatively TRBD1 (6 bases). CDR3 length equals 15 residues. Germline CDR1 and CDR2: SGHVS and FNYEAQ. V was shortened by 6 bases and J by 8 bases, with 19 bases between the two germline ends. This CDR3 is CASSWGPGVREKLFF. CDR3 in DNA: TGTGCCAGCAGTTGGGGGCCAGGGGTTAGGGAAAAACTGTTTTTT.

The chain is built from TRBV19 and TRBJ2-1, with D uncertain. The CDR3 has 13 amino acids. CDR1 is LNHDA, CDR2 SQIVND, per germline (reference sequence). Trimming left V 3 bases short and J 8 bases short, with 11 bases between. DNA of the CDR3: TGTGCCAGTAGTATGGGCAGACCCGATGAGCAGTTCTTC. Protein: CASSMGRPDEQFF.